This TCR beta chain was identified in a study of blood T cell repertoires in COVID-19. Sequencing used immunoSEQ multiplex PCR; TCRdb keeps in-frame clones, though not all of them. The repertoire consists of a few hundred thousand clones, with approximately 89% occurring once and the leading ten covering 10% to 15%. It was during active infection that Seattle patients were enrolled and then longitudinally followed. V lost 3 bases, J lost 6 bases, and 11 bases lay in between. The CDR3 contains 13 residues. Germline V lookup: CDR1 MNHNS, CDR2 SASEGT. The sample comprised peripheral blood. The source of this sequence is a woman between 45 and 65 years old with COVID-19, enrolled during active disease. The chain is built from TRBV6-1 and TRBJ1-1; tentative D call: TRBD1 (5 bases). The CDR3 nucleotides read TGTGCCAGCAGTGAGCAGGGAGGCGCTGAAGCTTTCTTT. It specifies CASSEQGGAEAFF.